This TCR beta chain is from a study of blood T cell repertoires in COVID-19. About the study: The samples span acute and convalescent COVID-19 from the United States, Italy and Spain. The analysed material was cDNA or gDNA that came from T cells, B-cell-depleted T cells, or PBMCs.

The length of the CDR3 is 17 residues. Trimming took 0 bases from V and 3 from J; bases not matched to a gene: 6. Germline CDR1 reads LGHNA; CDR2 reads YSLEER. Authors' analysis steps: Reference gene primer amplification yielded estimated nucleated cell counts. The protocol was immunoSEQ multiplex PCR, while the TCRdb copy is restricted to in-frame clones and leaves out a portion. V and J calls plus clone size are reproduced from that table; the DNA served to infer D and trimming. The repertoire holds 450,000 to 500,000 clones, with 80% to 90% as singletons. This clonotype originated in a human donor in a cohort sampled during active COVID-19. The V and J genes are TRBV4-3 and TRBJ2-3; 10 nucleotides match TRBD2. Sequenced material: peripheral blood. In DNA form, the CDR3 reads TGCGCCAGCAGCCAAGATCGTGCTAGCGGGAGTACAGATACGCAGTATTTT. Translation: CASSQDRASGSTDTQYF.